This passage covers 28 T cell receptor beta chains from one sample sequenced in a study. Profiling relied on immunoSEQ multiplex PCR, and the TCRdb table lists in-frame clones only, not all of them. The table has 55,000 to 70,000 clones, 80% to 95% seen once. The sample was PBMCs. The receptors stem from a man aged 40-49 years with rheumatoid arthritis.

The genes are TRBV6-5 and TRBJ2-5, with D uncertain. The V end lost 6 bases, the J end lost 1 base, and 9 bases lay between the germline ends. Germline values: CDR1 MNHEY, CDR2 SVGAGI. CDR3 length: 13 residues. Here the CDR3 DNA reads TGTGCCAGCAGCCCCCGACCCCAAGAGACCCAGTACTTC. Translated: CASSPRPQETQYF.

This sequence joins TRBV19 and TRBJ2-1, with 7 bases that match TRBD2. The CDR3 is made up of 15 amino acids. Germline V gene sequence: CDR1 LNHDA, CDR2 SQIVND (reference sequence). With 5 bases clipped from V and 0 bases from J, the junction kept 4 bases outside the gene matches. CDR3: CASSAGGSSYNEQFF. The CDR3 DNA is TGTGCCAGTAGTGCGGGCGGGAGCTCCTACAATGAGCAGTTCTTC.

The chain couples TRBV19 to TRBJ2-3; D uncertain. The CDR3 is 18 residues long. Germline CDR1 reads LNHDA; CDR2 reads SQIVND (reference sequence). The V end lost 4 bases, the J end lost 2 bases, and 22 bases lay between the germline ends. The CDR3 region is CASSTPTPSVGFTDTQYF. CDR3 nucleotides: TGTGCCAGTAGTACCCCCACTCCGAGCGTTGGATTCACAGATACGCAGTATTTT.

The J gene is TRBJ1-2, the V gene TRBV21-1; TRBD1 reflects the table's D call only, with no check against the DNA. TRBV21-1 represents a pseudogene. The CDR3 consists of 14 residues. The CDR3, as DNA: TGTGCCAGCAGCAGCCGGGACAGGGTCGGTGGCTACACCTTC. This codes for CASSSRDRVGGYTF.

The chain joins TRBV7-2 to TRBJ1-1; a possible D gene is TRBD1 (5 bases). Germline V gene data show CDR1 as SGHTA and CDR2 as FQGNSA. V was cut by 3 bases and J by 1 base, with 9 bases left in between. The CDR3 has 14 residues. The CDR3 reads CASSLGGWNTEAFF. The CDR3 bases are TGTGCCAGCAGCTTGGGGGGATGGAACACTGAAGCTTTCTTT.

The chain joins TRBV5-4 to TRBJ2-7; 16 nucleotides agree with TRBD2. The CDR3 has 15 residues. Germline-derived CDR1 and CDR2 are SGHNT and YYREEE (reference sequence). Losses at the gene ends were 3 bases for V and 6 bases for J; bases not matched to a gene: 3. Here the CDR3 reads CASSWGLAGGGEQYF. The DNA for the CDR3 is TGTGCCAGCAGCTGGGGACTAGCGGGAGGGGGCGAGCAGTACTTC.

The chain uses TRBV7-9 and TRBJ2-1; TRBD2 agrees at 11 bases. The germline CDR1 and CDR2 sequences are SEHNR and FQNEAQ (reference sequence). This CDR3 has 15 residues. The V gene end was trimmed by 3 bases and the J gene end by 4 bases; junction bases not matched to a gene: 2. The CDR3 nucleotides read TGTGCCAGCAGCTTTGCTAGCGGGGGGTACAATGAGCAGTTCTTC. It is translated as CASSFASGGYNEQFF.

The chain recombines TRBV5-4 with TRBJ1-4, with 12 bases aligning to TRBD1. Germline trimming cut 1 base from V and 4 bases from J; bases unmatched to any gene: 5. Germline values: CDR1 SGHNT, CDR2 YYREEE (reference sequence). CDR3 size: 17 residues. The CDR3 DNA is TGTGCCAGCAGCTTGAGGGACAGGGGGCATAGTAATGAAAAACTGTTTTTT. It yields the protein CASSLRDRGHSNEKLFF.

The V and J genes are TRBV5-6 and TRBJ2-2; D is uncertain. Between the trimmed V and J ends, which lost 1 base and 0 bases, there was a span of 10 bases. CDR1 is SGHDT, CDR2 YYEEEE, per germline. CDR3 size: 16 residues. DNA for the CDR3: TGTGCCAGCAGCTTGCGTCGGATCGCGAACACCGGGGAGCTGTTTTTT. It yields the protein CASSLRRIANTGELFF.

The rearrangement links TRBV10-3 to TRBJ2-7; 11 bases map to TRBD2. In germline, CDR1 is ENHRY, CDR2 SYGVKD. V was clipped by 6 bases and J by 0 bases; unmatched bases: 10. CDR3 size: 17 residues. The CDR3 DNA follows: TGTGCCATCAGAGCTCGACAGGGACTAGCGGACTCCTACGAGCAGTACTTC. It translates to CAIRARQGLADSYEQYF.

The chain is built from TRBV11-2 and TRBJ1-2; D gene uncertain. Looked up from germline, CDR1 is SGHAT and CDR2 is FQNNGV. Trimming cost V 0 bases and J 6 bases, with 8 bases left between them. The CDR3 spans 13 residues. CDR3 protein: CASSLDRYDGYTF. As DNA, the CDR3 is TGTGCCAGCAGCTTAGATAGGTACGATGGCTACACCTTC.

The chain couples TRBV5-1 to TRBJ2-2, with TRBD1 identical over 8 bases. J was trimmed by 7 bases and V by 2 bases; bases with no gene match: 10. CDR1 and CDR2 (germline): SGHRS, YFSETQ. The CDR3 totals 16 residues. This CDR3 reads CASSLRQGQKNGELFF. The DNA of the CDR3 is TGCGCCAGCAGCTTAAGACAGGGGCAGAAGAACGGGGAGCTGTTTTTT. Full variable domain (remainder filled in from reference TRBV5-1 and TRBJ2-2): KAGVTQTPRYLIKTRGQQVTLSCSPISGHRSVSWYQQTPGQGLQFLFEYFSETQRNKGNFPGRFSGRQFSNSRSEMNVSTLELGDSALYLCASSLRQGQKNGELFFGEGSRLTVL.

The rearrangement links TRBV7-9 to TRBJ1-2; no firm D call. Between the trimmed V and J ends, which lost 4 bases and 0 bases, there was a span of 12 bases. CDR1 is SEHNR, CDR2 FQNEAQ, per germline (reference sequence). The CDR3 has 15 residues. CDR3 bases: TGTGCCAGCAGCTCCTCGGGGAGCGCTAACTATGGCTACACCTTC. Amino acids: CASSSSGSANYGYTF.

This sequence joins TRBV7-2 and TRBJ2-1; TRBD1 or TRBD2 may be the D gene (6 bases each). V was trimmed by 5 bases and J by 0 bases, leaving 17 bases between them. Germline assignment: CDR1 SGHTA and CDR2 FQGNSA. The CDR3 has 17 residues. CDR3 DNA sequence: TGTGCCAGCAGCGTCAAGGGGGGACGGAGCTCCTACAATGAGCAGTTCTTC. Its translation is CASSVKGGRSSYNEQFF. Combining the CDR3 with reference TRBV7-2 and TRBJ2-1 gives the whole variable domain GAGVSQSPSNKVTEKGKDVELRCDPISGHTALYWYRQSLGQGLEFLIYFQGNSAPDKSGLPSDRFSAERTGGSVSTLTIQRTQQEDSAVYLCASSVKGGRSSYNEQFFGPGTRLTVL.

The CDR3 sequence is CATSRESMGAGTDTQYF. In nucleotides, the CDR3 is TGTGCCACCAGCAGAGAATCTATGGGGGCAGGCACAGATACGCAGTATTTT. This sequence joins TRBV15 and TRBJ2-3; perhaps TRBD1 as D (6 bases). In germline, CDR1 is LNHNV, CDR2 YYDKDF (reference sequence). The germline V and J ends were trimmed by 0 bases and 1 base, with 14 bases remaining between them. This CDR3 is 17 amino acids long.

This rearrangement joins TRBV5-1 to TRBJ2-1; 7 positions match TRBD2. The ends lost 5 bases at V and 6 bases at J; junction bases unmatched: 8. The CDR3 consists of 14 residues. Looked up from germline, CDR1 is SGHRS and CDR2 is YFSETQ. The DNA of the CDR3 is TGCGCCAGCAGTTCGGGGGAGGGTCGCAATGAGCAGTTCTTC. Translated, it gives CASSSGEGRNEQFF.

The V and J genes are TRBV7-9 and TRBJ2-7, with no clear D. There are 13 residues in the CDR3. Trimming took off 1 base at V and 4 bases at J, with 8 bases between the two ends. CDR1 is SEHNR and CDR2 is FQNEAQ in the germline V gene (reference sequence). CDR3 DNA: TGTGCCAGCAGCTTAGGTCGGCCTTACGAGCAGTACTTC. This codes for CASSLGRPYEQYF.

V gene TRBV6-2 or TRBV6-3 combines with J gene TRBJ2-1, with TRBD2 matching over 9 bases. Germline V gene lookup returns CDR1 MNHEY and CDR2 SVGEGT. There are 17 residues in the CDR3. J lost 7 bases, V lost 4 bases, and 14 bases had no gene match. This CDR3 reads CASSFPGLARDPNEQFF. The CDR3 DNA reads as TGTGCCAGCAGTTTCCCTGGACTAGCGCGGGATCCGAATGAGCAGTTCTTC.

This sequence joins TRBV6-2 or TRBV6-3 and TRBJ1-6, with D maybe TRBD1 (5 bases). Trimming shortened V by 2 bases and J by 10 bases, and 15 bases separated the two germline ends. The germline CDR1 and CDR2 sequences are MNHEY and SVGEGT. The CDR3 loop spans 15 amino acids. CDR3: CASSYPGPWGSPLHF. The CDR3 DNA sequence: TGTGCCAGCAGTTACCCGGGCCCTTGGGGGTCACCCCTCCACTTT.

V is TRBV18 and J is TRBJ2-1; tentatively, D is TRBD1 (6 bases). Germline V gene data show CDR1 as KGHSH and CDR2 as LQKENI. The CDR3 sequence is 13 residues long. V dropped 3 bases and J dropped 7 bases, with 10 bases sitting between them. The CDR3 loop reads CASSPQDRNEQFF. CDR3 nucleotides: TGTGCCAGCTCACCGCAAGACAGGAATGAGCAGTTCTTC.

This clone appeared once. V gene TRBV6-5 combines with J gene TRBJ1-2; a possible D gene is TRBD1 (6 bases). Between the trimmed V and J ends, which lost 5 bases and 5 bases, there was a span of 18 bases. From germline, CDR1 is MNHEY and CDR2 SVGAGI. There are 15 residues in the CDR3. Written as DNA, the CDR3 is TGTGCCAGCAGTCTTGCGACAGGCTCTCCGTATGGCTACACCTTC. This translates into CASSLATGSPYGYTF.

The chain uses TRBV7-9 and TRBJ2-7; no reliable D call. Germline V gene lookup returns CDR1 SEHNR and CDR2 FQNEAQ (reference sequence). Trimming stripped 5 bases from V and 6 bases from J, with 20 bases between. The CDR3 has 15 residues. The CDR3 DNA reads TGTGCCAGCAGCCCGCCCGACCGCCCAGTAGCCGAGCAGTACTTC. Protein product: CASSPPDRPVAEQYF.

V gene TRBV6-5 combines with J gene TRBJ1-3; 8 nucleotides agree with TRBD1. From germline, CDR1 is MNHEY and CDR2 SVGAGI. The trim removed 6 bases at V and 2 bases at J, leaving 6 bases unmatched. This CDR3 is 15 amino acids long. The CDR3 region is CASSLMDRAGNTIYF. The DNA for the CDR3 is TGTGCCAGCAGCCTCATGGACAGGGCTGGAAACACCATATATTTT.

V usage is TRBV10-2 and J usage is TRBJ1-1; D unclear. The germline V and J ends were trimmed by 3 bases and 3 bases, with 14 bases remaining between them. Germline V lookup: CDR1 WSHSY, CDR2 SAAADI. This CDR3 comprises 15 residues. The CDR3 loop reads CASSDYRGGYTEAFF. CDR3 DNA: TGCGCCAGCAGTGATTACCGGGGTGGGTACACTGAAGCTTTCTTT.

The V call is TRBV29-1, the J call TRBJ1-2; D may be TRBD1 (6 bases). The germline CDR1 and CDR2 sequences are SQVTM and ANQGSEA. This CDR3 is built from 14 residues. V gave up 1 base and J gave up 5 bases, with 14 bases separating them. CDR3 region: CSVEAKQGTYGYTF. DNA of the CDR3: TGCAGCGTTGAAGCTAAACAGGGCACATATGGCTACACCTTC. The full variable domain, with the rest looked up from reference TRBV29-1 and TRBJ1-2, is SAVISQKPSRDICQRGTSLTIQCQVDSQVTMMFWYRQQPGQSLTLIATANQGSEATYESGFVIDKFPISRPNLTFSTLTVSNMSPEDSSIYLCSVEAKQGTYGYTFGSGTRLTVV.

The rearrangement links TRBV23-1 to TRBJ1-4; 7 bases are a match to TRBD1. TRBV23-1 is recorded as an ORF, its role being uncertain. This CDR3 comprises 14 residues. Trimming at V came to 8 bases and at J to 0 bases, leaving 3 bases not matched to a gene. The CDR3: CASGTDATNEKLFF. CDR3 DNA: TGCGCCAGCGGGACAGACGCAACTAATGAAAAACTGTTTTTT.

This chain connects TRBV15 to TRBJ2-1; 7 bases are shared with TRBD2. Germline V gene data show CDR1 as LNHNV and CDR2 as YYDKDF (reference sequence). The CDR3 is made up of 16 amino acids. The junction had 10 bases not matched to a gene; V was cut back by 0 bases and J by 8 bases. The CDR3 DNA sequence: TGTGCCACCAGCAGAGAGAGCGGGACTACGGTTTATGAGCAGTTCTTC. As protein: CATSRESGTTVYEQFF.

This clone came up a few times. An end of the junction does not agree with germline; a read error may underlie this. In DNA form, the CDR3 reads TGTGCCAGCAGATTATCCGGGACAGGGAATCCACCCCTCCACTTT. Translating gives CASRLSGTGNPPLHF. The rearrangement joins TRBV28 to TRBJ1-6, with 9 bases matching TRBD1. The CDR3 has 15 residues. Germline loops: CDR1 MDHEN, CDR2 SYDVKM. The full variable domain, completed using reference TRBV28 and TRBJ1-6, is DVKVTQSSRYLVKRTGEKVFLECVQDMDHENMFWYRQDPGLGLRLIYFSYDVKMKEKGDIPEGYSVSREKKERFSLILESASTNQTSMYLCASRLSGTGNPPLHFGNGTRLTVT.